This T cell receptor (beta chain) stems from a study of cytomegalovirus exposure and HLA in healthy donors (TCRdb year 2017). At the level of the whole study: An earlier analysis of around 600 of the donors reported 276 Gb of sequence data and about 100 million unique TCR beta sequences from 150 million to 200 million T cells. About 280 gigabases of sequencing data and 91 million or so unique TCR sequences made up an early release that covered several hundred HLA-typed donors. Of the roughly 400 genotyped donors, over 65% fell in the genetic ancestry cluster associated with self-reported Caucasian donors. The study was designed to test whether signatures of past pathogen exposure could be identified by cataloging public T cell receptors. Using immunosequencing, the study profiled T cell repertoires from about 610 subjects and related those repertoires to cytomegalovirus serostatus. Besides the first cohort of approximately 670 subjects, a separate validation cohort made up of 120 or so different subjects was used. High-throughput TCR immunosequencing, statistical association of individual TCRs with disease status, and machine learning were combined to predict cytomegalovirus infection status. To study patterns of TCR occurrence, a later analysis re-analyzed previously published TCR beta repertoires from several hundred donors and added high-resolution HLA genotyping. In the later analysis, no new phenotypic data were used to find candidate immune exposures; instead, reliance was placed on TCR beta sequences and their occurrence across donors. An earlier analysis of 587 of the donors applied high-throughput TCR beta sequencing to assess whether each TCR beta V gene segment acted as functional or pseudogenic. Donor age, sex, ethnicity and CMV serostatus were compiled together with the repertoire data. A later genetic analysis used genome-wide SNP genotypes for about three fifths of the 666 donors, treating that subset as a discovery cohort. Every discovery cohort repertoire had been produced on one sequencing platform. Both class I and class II loci were covered by HLA typing, at four-digit resolution. The number of donors typed differed by locus, with roughly 629-640 for A, B, C, DRB1 and DQB1, roughly 550 for DQA1, 600 to 610 for DPA1, and approximately 470 for DPB1. About 5 DR-DQ haplotypes were handled as single units for association and clustering, since linkage in the cohort was strong. Among 300 to 500 genotyped donors of the cohort, an average of approximately 220,000 unique TCR beta nucleotide sequences was sequenced per donor, of which about 18% were non-productive. Overall results and qualifications from the work: Because the 87-base-pair reads could not distinguish some IMGT-functional V segments, including TRBV6-2 and TRBV6-3, those segments were excluded. In a later analysis, some 17,000 TCR beta sequences were associated with specific HLA alleles at a false discovery rate of 0.05. Broadly in line with IMGT annotations, most TCR beta V segments showed up in productive rearrangements about 87% or about 30% of the time in an earlier analysis of around 550 of the donors. In a later analysis, TCR association rates were found to vary across HLA loci, with the most associated TCRs seen for DRB1 alleles and the fewest for HLA-C alleles. In a later genetic analysis, fewer N-insertions in productive TCRs were reported among donors in an Asian-associated ancestry cluster than the roughly 640-donor mean. The only immune exposure information available for the cohort was CMV serostatus. Because HLA typing was missing for some donors at each locus, association tests included only the typed subset. The classifier was reported to diagnose cytomegalovirus status with high specificity and sensitivity in both the original cohort and the validation cohort. In a later analysis, HLA-associated TCR beta chains showed more clonal expansion and lower generation probabilities than non-associated chains that were equally common. Only TCR beta chains were sequenced in this cohort, and the absence of alpha or paired-chain data limited detectable features. A further reported finding was that TCR beta sequences accurately predicted the HLA-A and HLA-B alleles for most subjects in the first cohort. Linkage disequilibrium might explain the correlated functional status among segregating V segments, but an unknown experimental factor could not be excluded. Because counts were too low, 15 to 20 rarely observed V segments, including chromosome 9 orphons, were left out of the earlier analysis of a few hundred of the donors. A later genetic analysis associated a missense DCLRE1C variant with V-gene and J-gene trimming of TCR beta chains, and an independent cohort replicated the association. The sequencing pipeline was judged likely to have produced a cluster of highly shared sequence variants as a technical artifact. When HLA alleles, especially DR and DQ, strongly co-occurred, attributing TCR associations to individual alleles was difficult. A total of roughly 160 TCR beta chains were listed by the study as associated with cytomegalovirus. According to a later analysis, parvovirus B19, influenza, CMV and Epstein-Barr virus appeared linked to several top co-occurrence clusters. While some public TCRs were present in many individuals, most TCR sequences turned up only very rarely across donors. In vitro tests confirmed that a few of the cytomegalovirus-associated TCR beta chains recognize cytomegalovirus antigens. Sequencing depth was assumed to be roughly uniform across donors in the presence/absence analyses, though that assumption may not hold. The authors suggested that the approach could potentially be extended to other disease states and immunological phenotypes. According to a later analysis, most CMV-associated TCR beta chains appeared to be HLA-restricted, and the HLA associations seemed to be driven largely by CMV exposure.

Sequences MNHEY (CDR1) and SVGAGI (CDR2) are obtained from the germline V gene. Including cysteine and phenylalanine, the CDR3 has 15 amino acids. Only CDR3 DNA remains: 45 bases, in frame from the first base. V gives up 5 bases and J gives up 4 bases, and the segment between their germline ends measures 17 bases. The cohort consisted of some 730 healthy bone marrow donors. Cohort members were all nominally healthy when sampled, although unrecorded immune exposures were likely present. The donor tested CMV seropositive, placing the donor among the 289 seropositive members of the cohort. A peripheral blood sample was collected from each donor, and TCR beta sequencing was performed on peripheral blood mononuclear cells. Genomic DNA was extracted from the blood cell samples with the Qiagen DNeasy Blood Extraction Kit. This clone came up a few times. Its antigen is unknown. Qualities for individual bases were not recorded, and no much larger clone is one base off.

Library method: the immunoSEQ multiplex PCR assay. A mixture of 60 forward primers for TCR Vbeta segments and 13 reverse primers for TCR Jbeta segments was used in the multiplex PCR. A multiplex PCR assay on genomic DNA amplified the CDR3 region of rearranged TCR beta genes. The Illumina HiSeq System was used to sequence the amplified TCR beta libraries as 87-base-pair reads. Under the source paper's analysis protocol: A later analysis tallied around 80 million unique TCR beta chains across the 640 or so repertoires, and approximately 11 million of those chains were shared by two or more donors. Raw reads were error-corrected and collapsed into unique sequences with a nearest-neighbor algorithm that merged closely related sequences to remove PCR and sequencing errors. To assign V, D and J gene segments, CDR3 sequences were aligned to IMGT reference sequences. For a sequence to be retained, a match of at least six nucleotides was required to both a V gene segment and a J gene segment. Rearrangements were called productive when the CDR3 lacked stop codons and stayed in frame with V and J; all others were non-productive. Following IMGT convention, CDR3 was defined as the stretch from the second conserved V-encoded cysteine up to the conserved J-encoded phenylalanine. In an earlier analysis of around 640 of the donors, sequences lacking an unambiguous match to a single V gene segment were excluded. In an earlier analysis of approximately 590 of the donors, a V segment was called functional when productive rearrangements were above 56.7%, and segregating when the standard deviation between donors exceeded 5%. A statistical classification framework was built for diagnosing cytomegalovirus status from the catalog of TCR beta chain sequences. In a later analysis, V and J genes were assigned by comparing TCR nucleotide sequences against IMGT/GENE-DB human TR gene sequences. In a later analysis, CDR3 sequences and most-parsimonious VDJ recombination scenarios were assigned using the TCRdist pipeline. In a later analysis, each TCR beta chain was defined by its CDR3 amino acid sequence together with its V-gene family, and reads without a unique V-gene family were excluded. As a way to deal with suspected cross-contamination and a sequencing artifact, a later analysis dropped 500 to 700 nucleotide sequences that were highly shared and had low generation probability. A later analysis calculated a clonal expansion index for each public chain from normalized within-repertoire ranks of inferred template counts. In a later analysis, generation probabilities were computed using a VDJ recombination model fitted to out-of-frame rearrangements, and the results were checked against IGoR. In a later analysis, hypergeometric tests were used to score TCR-TCR, TCR-HLA and TCR-CMV co-occurrence, with a repertoire-size bias correction applied to TCR pairs. False discovery rates were estimated in a later analysis by permuting HLA or CMV assignments 20 times. A later analysis grouped co-occurring TCRs with DBSCAN, adding TCRdist sequence similarity when clustering within HLA-allele-positive subsets. Co-occurrence clustering excluded repertoires with fewer than 30,000 or more than 120,000 public chains, plus five with anomalous nucleotide sharing. TCRdb mirrors the immuneACCESS table, restricted to in-frame sequences. Some clones are absent from its copies; in checked studies, under half trace to an unresolved V gene, and the reason for the others is unknown. The DNA was the basis for D and trimming; V, J and clone size are from that table. Here the sample has under 200,000 clones; about 82% occur a single time. The ten biggest clones cover 5.5% to 8% of the sample.

Sequencing was performed on PBMCs. This chain is built from TRBV6-5 and TRBJ1-2, with TRBD1 tentatively as D gene (5 bases match). The TCR was taken from a woman aged 25 to 39 in good health and CMV-seropositive. The DNA is TGTGCCAGCAGTGCCTGGGGCAGGGCCTCCTATGGCTACACCTTC. Its protein reads: CASSAWGRASYGYTF.